The present TCR beta chain was sequenced within a study of blood T cell repertoires in COVID-19. Study as a whole: Sample material is recorded as cDNA or gDNA derived from T cells, B-cell-depleted T cells, or PBMCs.

Per the original methods: Amplification of reference gene primers was used by the study to estimate nucleated cell counts. Sequenced by immunoSEQ multiplex PCR; TCRdb stores in-frame clones only, minus some. D and trimming come from the DNA, and the V and J calls and clone size come from that table. This table has more than 200,000 clones, around 80% appearing once. Germline assignment: CDR1 GTSNPN and CDR2 SVGIG (reference sequence). The CDR3 sequence is 21 residues long. V gave up 0 bases and J gave up 1 base; unmatched junction bases: 18. The rearrangement links TRBV30 to TRBJ2-6; 7 positions match TRBD2. Sequenced: PBMCs or T cells enriched from blood (not recorded which). The source is a man younger than 40 with acute COVID-19. As DNA, the CDR3 is TGTGCCTGGAGTGTATGGCAGCTGGCGGGGGTATTAACGTCTGGGGCCAACGTCCTGACTTTC. Its translation: CAWSVWQLAGVLTSGANVLTF.